The entry that follows covers one T cell receptor (beta chain) sequence. This specimen belongs to a study of control samples from healthy donors and cancer patients. Produced via immunoSEQ multiplex PCR; TCRdb's table is partial and in-frame only. The sample carries 78,000 or so clones, about 88% recorded once. Sequenced material: blood. The clonotype comes from a woman between 45 and 60 years old in good health.

The CDR3 bases are TGCGCCAGCAGCACGGGTAGTGGCTACACCTTC. Translation gives CASSTGSGYTF. The chain has TRBV5-1 and TRBJ1-2; no reliable D call. This CDR3 has 11 amino acids. Germline V lookup: CDR1 SGHRS, CDR2 YFSETQ. V was shortened by 4 bases and J by 7 bases, with 8 bases between the two germline ends.